Listed here is a single T cell receptor (beta chain). This CDR3 contains 14 residues. Germline V lookup: CDR1 MNHNS, CDR2 SASEGT. V lost 8 bases and J 8 bases, leaving 18 bases between the germline ends. This sample was taken from a study of cytomegalovirus exposure and HLA in healthy donors. Assay: immunoSEQ multiplex PCR; the TCRdb copy retains only in-frame clones and omits some. The sample shows 60,000 to 65,000 clones, 90% to 97% of them seen only once. Sequencing was performed on PBMCs. The chain has TRBV6-1 and TRBJ1-4, with a weak D call TRBD1 (6 bases). This clonotype was sampled from a woman aged 18-30 years in good health and CMV-seronegative. This CDR3 is CASSQGPGWEKLFF. The DNA of the CDR3 is TGTGCCAGCTCACAGGGTCCGGGTTGGGAAAAACTGTTTTTT.